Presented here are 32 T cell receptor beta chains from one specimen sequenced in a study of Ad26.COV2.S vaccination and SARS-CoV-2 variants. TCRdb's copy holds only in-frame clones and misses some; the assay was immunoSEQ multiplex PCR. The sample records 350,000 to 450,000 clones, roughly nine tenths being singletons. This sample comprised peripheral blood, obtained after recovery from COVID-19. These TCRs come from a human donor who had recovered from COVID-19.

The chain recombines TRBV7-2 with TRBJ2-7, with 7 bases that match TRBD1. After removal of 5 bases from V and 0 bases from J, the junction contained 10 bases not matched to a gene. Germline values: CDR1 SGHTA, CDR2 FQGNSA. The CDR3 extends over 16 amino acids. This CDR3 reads CASSPPGTANSYEQYF. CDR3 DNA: TGTGCCAGCAGCCCCCCCGGGACAGCCAACTCCTACGAGCAGTACTTC.

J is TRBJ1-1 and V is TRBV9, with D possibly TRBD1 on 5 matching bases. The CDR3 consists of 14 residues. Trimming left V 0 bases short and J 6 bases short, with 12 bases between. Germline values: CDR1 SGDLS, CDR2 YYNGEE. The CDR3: CASSVGGGAAEAFF. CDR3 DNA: TGTGCCAGCAGCGTAGGGGGGGGAGCCGCTGAAGCTTTCTTT.

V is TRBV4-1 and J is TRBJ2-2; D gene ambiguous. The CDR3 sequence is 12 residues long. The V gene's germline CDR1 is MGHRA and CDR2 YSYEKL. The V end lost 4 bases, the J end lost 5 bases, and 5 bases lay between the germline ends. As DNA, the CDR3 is TGCGCCAGCAGCCTAAGGACCGGGGAGCTGTTTTTT. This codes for CASSLRTGELFF.

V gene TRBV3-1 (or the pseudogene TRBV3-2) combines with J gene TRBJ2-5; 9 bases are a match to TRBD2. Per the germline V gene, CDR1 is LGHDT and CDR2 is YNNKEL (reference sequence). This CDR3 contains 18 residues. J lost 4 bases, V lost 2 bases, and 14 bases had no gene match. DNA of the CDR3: TGTGCCAGCAGCCAACGAGCCCCAGCGGGGGGTATAAGAGAGACCCAGTACTTC. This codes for CASSQRAPAGGIRETQYF.

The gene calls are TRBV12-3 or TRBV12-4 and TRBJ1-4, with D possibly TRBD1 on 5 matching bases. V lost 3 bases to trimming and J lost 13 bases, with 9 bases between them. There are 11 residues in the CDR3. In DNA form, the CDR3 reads TGTGCCAGCAGTTTTGGGAGGGGACTGTTTTTT. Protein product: CASSFGRGLFF.

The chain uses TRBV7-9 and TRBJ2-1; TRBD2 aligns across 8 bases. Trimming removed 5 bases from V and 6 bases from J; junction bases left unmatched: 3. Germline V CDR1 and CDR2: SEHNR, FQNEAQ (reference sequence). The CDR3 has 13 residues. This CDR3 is CASSGGLANEQFF. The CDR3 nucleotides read TGTGCCAGCAGCGGCGGACTAGCCAATGAGCAGTTCTTC.

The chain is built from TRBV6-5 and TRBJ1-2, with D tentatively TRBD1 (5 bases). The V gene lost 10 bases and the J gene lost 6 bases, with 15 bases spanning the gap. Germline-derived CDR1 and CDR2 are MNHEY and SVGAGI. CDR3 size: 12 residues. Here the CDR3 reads CATRGAEDGYTF. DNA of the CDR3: TGTGCCACGCGAGGGGCTGAGGATGGCTACACCTTC.

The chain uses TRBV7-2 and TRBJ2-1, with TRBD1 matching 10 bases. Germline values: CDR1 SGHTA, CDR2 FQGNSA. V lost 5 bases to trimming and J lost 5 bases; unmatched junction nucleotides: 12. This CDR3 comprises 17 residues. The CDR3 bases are TGTGCCAGCAGCGCCCGCTTGGGGACAGGGGTCAACAATGAGCAGTTCTTC. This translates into CASSARLGTGVNNEQFF.

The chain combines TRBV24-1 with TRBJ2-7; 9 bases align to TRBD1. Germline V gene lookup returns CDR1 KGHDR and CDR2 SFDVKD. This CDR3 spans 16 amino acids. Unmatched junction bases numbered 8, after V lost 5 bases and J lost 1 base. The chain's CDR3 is CATSGGTGFNSYEQYF. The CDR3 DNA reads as TGTGCCACCAGTGGCGGGACAGGGTTCAATTCCTACGAGCAGTACTTC.

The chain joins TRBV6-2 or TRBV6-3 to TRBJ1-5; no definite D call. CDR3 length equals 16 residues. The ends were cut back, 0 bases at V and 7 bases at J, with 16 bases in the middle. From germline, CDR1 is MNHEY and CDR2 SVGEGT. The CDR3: CASSYSSQLRVQPQHF. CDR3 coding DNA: TGTGCCAGCAGTTACTCGTCCCAGTTGAGGGTGCAGCCCCAGCATTTT.

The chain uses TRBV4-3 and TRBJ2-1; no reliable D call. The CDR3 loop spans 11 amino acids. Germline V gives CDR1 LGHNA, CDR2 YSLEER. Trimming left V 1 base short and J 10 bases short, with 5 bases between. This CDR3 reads CASSQGREQFF. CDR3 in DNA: TGCGCCAGCAGCCAAGGGCGAGAGCAGTTCTTC.

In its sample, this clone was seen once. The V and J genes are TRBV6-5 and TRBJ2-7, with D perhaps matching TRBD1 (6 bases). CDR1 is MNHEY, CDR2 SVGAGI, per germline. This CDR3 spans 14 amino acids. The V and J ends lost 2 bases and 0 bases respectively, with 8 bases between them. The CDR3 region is CASSYGQSSYEQYF. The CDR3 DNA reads TGTGCCAGCAGTTACGGACAGAGCTCCTACGAGCAGTACTTC.

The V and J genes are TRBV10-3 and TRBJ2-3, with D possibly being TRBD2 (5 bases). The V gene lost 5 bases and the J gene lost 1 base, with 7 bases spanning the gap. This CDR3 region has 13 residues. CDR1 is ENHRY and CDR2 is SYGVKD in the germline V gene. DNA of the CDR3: TGTGCCATCAGTACGAGGGGCACAGATACGCAGTATTTT. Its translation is CAISTRGTDTQYF.

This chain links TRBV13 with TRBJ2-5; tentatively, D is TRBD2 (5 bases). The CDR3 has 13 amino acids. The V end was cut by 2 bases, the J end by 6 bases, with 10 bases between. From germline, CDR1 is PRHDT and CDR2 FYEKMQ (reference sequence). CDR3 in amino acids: CASSLRVAQTQYF. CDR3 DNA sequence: TGTGCCAGCAGCTTAAGAGTAGCGCAGACCCAGTACTTC.

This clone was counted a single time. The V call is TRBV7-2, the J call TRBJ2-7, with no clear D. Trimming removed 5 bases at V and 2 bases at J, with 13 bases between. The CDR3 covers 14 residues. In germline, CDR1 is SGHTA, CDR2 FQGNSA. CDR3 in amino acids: CASSPMPGTYEQYF. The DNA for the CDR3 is TGTGCCAGCAGCCCCATGCCGGGTACCTACGAGCAGTACTTC.

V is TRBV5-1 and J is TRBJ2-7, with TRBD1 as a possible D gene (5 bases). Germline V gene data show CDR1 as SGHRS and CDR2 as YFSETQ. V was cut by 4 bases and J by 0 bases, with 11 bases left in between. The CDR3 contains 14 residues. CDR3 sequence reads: CASSETGLSYEQYF. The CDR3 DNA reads TGCGCCAGCAGCGAAACAGGCCTCTCCTACGAGCAGTACTTC.

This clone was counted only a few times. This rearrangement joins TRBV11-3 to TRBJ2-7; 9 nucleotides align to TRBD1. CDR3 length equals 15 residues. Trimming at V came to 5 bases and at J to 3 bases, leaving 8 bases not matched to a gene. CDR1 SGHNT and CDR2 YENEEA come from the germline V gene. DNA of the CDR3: TGTGCCAGCAGCCGCGGACAGGGGTCTAACTACGAGCAGTACTTC. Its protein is CASSRGQGSNYEQYF.

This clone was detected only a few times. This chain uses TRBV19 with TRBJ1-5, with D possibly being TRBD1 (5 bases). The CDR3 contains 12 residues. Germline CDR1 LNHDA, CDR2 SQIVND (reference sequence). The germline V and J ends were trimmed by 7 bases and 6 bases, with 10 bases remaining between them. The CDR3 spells CASTTGLQPQHF. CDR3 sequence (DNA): TGTGCCAGTACGACGGGGCTTCAGCCCCAGCATTTT.

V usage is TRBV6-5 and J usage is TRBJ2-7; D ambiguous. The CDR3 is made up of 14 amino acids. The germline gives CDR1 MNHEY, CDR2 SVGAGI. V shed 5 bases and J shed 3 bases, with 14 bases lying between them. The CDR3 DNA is TGTGCCAGCAGTCGCCTCGGACGAGGCTACGAGCAGTACTTC. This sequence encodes CASSRLGRGYEQYF.

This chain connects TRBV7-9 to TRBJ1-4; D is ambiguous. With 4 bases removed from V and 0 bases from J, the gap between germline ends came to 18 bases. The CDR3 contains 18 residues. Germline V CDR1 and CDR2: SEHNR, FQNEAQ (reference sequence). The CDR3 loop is CASSSQPPLSATNEKLFF. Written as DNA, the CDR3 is TGTGCCAGCAGCTCGCAACCCCCCCTTAGTGCAACTAATGAAAAACTGTTTTTT.

CDR3 DNA: TGCGCCGCAGGGGACAGATACACCGGGGAGCTGTTTTTT. The encoded protein is CAAGDRYTGELFF. The chain joins TRBV10-1 to TRBJ2-2; 7 nucleotides align to TRBD1. The CDR3 length is 13 residues. In germline, CDR1 is WNHNN, CDR2 SYGVQD (reference sequence). Trimming removed 11 bases from V and 3 bases from J; junction bases left unmatched: 6.

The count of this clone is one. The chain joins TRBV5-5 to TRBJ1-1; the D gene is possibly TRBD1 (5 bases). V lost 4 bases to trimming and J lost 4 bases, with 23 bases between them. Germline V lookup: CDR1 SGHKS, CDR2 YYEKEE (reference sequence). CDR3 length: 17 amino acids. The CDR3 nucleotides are TGTGCCAGCAGCCTAGGTCCCGAGGGGCTAATTGGCACTGAAGCTTTCTTT. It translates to CASSLGPEGLIGTEAFF.

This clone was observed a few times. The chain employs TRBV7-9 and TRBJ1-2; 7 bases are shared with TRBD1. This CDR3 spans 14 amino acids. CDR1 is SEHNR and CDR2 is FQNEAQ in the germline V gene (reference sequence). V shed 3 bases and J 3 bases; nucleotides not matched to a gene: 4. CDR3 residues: CASSLTGSDYGYTF. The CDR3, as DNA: TGTGCCAGCAGCTTGACAGGGTCTGACTATGGCTACACCTTC.

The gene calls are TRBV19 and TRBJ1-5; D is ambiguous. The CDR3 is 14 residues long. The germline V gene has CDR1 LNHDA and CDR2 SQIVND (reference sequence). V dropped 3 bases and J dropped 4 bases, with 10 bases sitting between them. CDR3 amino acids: CASSILGGNQPQHF. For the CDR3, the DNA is TGTGCCAGTAGTATCCTAGGAGGGAATCAGCCCCAGCATTTT. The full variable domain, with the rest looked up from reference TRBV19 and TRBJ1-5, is DGGITQSPKYLFRKEGQNVTLSCEQNLNHDAMYWYRQDPGQGLRLIYYSQIVNDFQKGDIAEGYSVSREKKESFPLTVTSAQKNPTAFYLCASSILGGNQPQHFGDGTRLSIL.

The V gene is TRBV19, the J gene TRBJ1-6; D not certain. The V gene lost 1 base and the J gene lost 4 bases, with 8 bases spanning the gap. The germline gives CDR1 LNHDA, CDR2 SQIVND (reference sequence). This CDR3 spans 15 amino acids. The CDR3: CASSIGQSYNSPLHF. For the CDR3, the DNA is TGTGCCAGTAGTATAGGGCAGTCGTATAATTCACCCCTCCACTTT. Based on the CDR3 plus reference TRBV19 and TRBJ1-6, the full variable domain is DGGITQSPKYLFRKEGQNVTLSCEQNLNHDAMYWYRQDPGQGLRLIYYSQIVNDFQKGDIAEGYSVSREKKESFPLTVTSAQKNPTAFYLCASSIGQSYNSPLHFGNGTRLTVT.

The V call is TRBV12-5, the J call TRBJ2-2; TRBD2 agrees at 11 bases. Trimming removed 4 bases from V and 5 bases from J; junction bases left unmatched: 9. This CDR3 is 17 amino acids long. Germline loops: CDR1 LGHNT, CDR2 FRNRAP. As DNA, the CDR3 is TGTGCTAGTGGTTCGAACTCTAGCGGGGGGAGGACCGGGGAGCTGTTTTTT. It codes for CASGSNSSGGRTGELFF.

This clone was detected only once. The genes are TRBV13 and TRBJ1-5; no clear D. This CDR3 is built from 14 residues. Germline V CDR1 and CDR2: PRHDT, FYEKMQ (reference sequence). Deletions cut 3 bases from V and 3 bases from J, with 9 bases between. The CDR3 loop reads CASSFRQPNQPQHF. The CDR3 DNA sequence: TGTGCCAGCAGCTTTCGGCAGCCCAATCAGCCCCAGCATTTT.

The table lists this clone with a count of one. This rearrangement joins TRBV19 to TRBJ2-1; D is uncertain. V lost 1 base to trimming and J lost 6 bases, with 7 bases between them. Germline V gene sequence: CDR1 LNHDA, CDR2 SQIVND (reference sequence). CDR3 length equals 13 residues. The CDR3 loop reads CASSIASLNEQFF. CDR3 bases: TGTGCCAGTAGTATAGCATCACTCAATGAGCAGTTCTTC.

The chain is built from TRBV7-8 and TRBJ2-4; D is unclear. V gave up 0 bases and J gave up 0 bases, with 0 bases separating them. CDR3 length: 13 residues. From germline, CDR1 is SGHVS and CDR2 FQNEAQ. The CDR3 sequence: CASSLAAKNIQYF. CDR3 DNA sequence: TGTGCCAGCAGCTTAGCAGCCAAAAACATTCAGTACTTC.

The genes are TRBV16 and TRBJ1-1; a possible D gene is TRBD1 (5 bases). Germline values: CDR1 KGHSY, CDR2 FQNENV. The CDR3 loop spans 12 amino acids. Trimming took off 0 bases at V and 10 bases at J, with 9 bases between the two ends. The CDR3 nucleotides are TGTGCCAGCAGCCAATCGGGGCGGGGAGCTTTCTTT. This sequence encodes CASSQSGRGAFF.

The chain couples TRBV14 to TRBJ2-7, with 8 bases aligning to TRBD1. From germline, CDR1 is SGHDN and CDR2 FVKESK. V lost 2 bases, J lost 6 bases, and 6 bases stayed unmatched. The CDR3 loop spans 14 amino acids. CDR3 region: CASSQWQGAREQYF. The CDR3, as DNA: TGTGCCAGCAGCCAATGGCAGGGGGCTCGCGAGCAGTACTTC.

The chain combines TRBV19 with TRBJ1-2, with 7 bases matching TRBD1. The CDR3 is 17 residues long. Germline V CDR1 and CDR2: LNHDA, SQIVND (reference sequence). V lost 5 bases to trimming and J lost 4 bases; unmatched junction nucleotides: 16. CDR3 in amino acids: CASSPRGGGATVYGYTF. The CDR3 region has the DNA TGTGCCAGTAGTCCCCGGGGAGGGGGCGCGACGGTCTATGGCTACACCTTC.